By sample share, the clone carrying this T cell receptor (beta chain) is medium-sized. What it binds is unknown. TCRdb ran MiXCR on the reads and lists one entry per CDR3 protein. The repertoire holds approximately 20,000 distinct CDR3 sequences, with 21% as singletons. The CDR3 is 11 amino acids. CDR1 and CDR2 from the germline V gene are MNHNS and SASEGT. Deletions cut 7 bases from V and 5 bases from J, with 9 bases between. These data are taken from a study of lung T cells in sarcoidosis with Löfgren's syndrome. Background on the study: Löfgren's syndrome patients were the main repertoire analysis focus. General study findings and limits: Versus controls, Löfgren's syndrome patients reportedly showed TRAV12-1 and TRBV2 as most expanded.

The chain joins TRBV6-1 to TRBJ2-7, with no clear D. The sample comprised CD4+ T cells from bronchoalveolar lavage. The clonotype originates from a human donor with sarcoidosis (Löfgren's syndrome or another form), or a control subject (not recorded which). Here the CDR3 DNA reads TGTGCCAGCATCAAGATGAACGAGCAGTACTTC. Encoded protein: CASIKMNEQYF.